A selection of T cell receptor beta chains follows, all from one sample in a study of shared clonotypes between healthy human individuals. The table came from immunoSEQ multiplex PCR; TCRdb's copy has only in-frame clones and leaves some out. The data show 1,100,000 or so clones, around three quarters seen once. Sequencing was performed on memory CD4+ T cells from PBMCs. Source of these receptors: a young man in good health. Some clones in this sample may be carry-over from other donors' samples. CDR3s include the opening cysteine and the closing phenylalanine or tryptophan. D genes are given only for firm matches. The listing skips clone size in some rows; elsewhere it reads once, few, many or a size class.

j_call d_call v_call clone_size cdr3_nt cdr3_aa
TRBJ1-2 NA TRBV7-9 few TGTGCCACCCCACAGACTCGCAGGGACTATGGCTACACCTTC CATPQTRRDYGYTF
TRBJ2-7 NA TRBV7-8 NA TGTGCCAGCAGTAAAGACAGCTCCTACGAGCAGTACTTC CASSKDSSYEQYF
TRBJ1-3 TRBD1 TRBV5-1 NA TGCGCCAGCAGCGAGGGGGCAAACTCTGGAAACACCATATATTTT CASSEGANSGNTIYF
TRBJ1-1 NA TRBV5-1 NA TGCGCCAGCAGCACGCAGGGTACTGGGACTGAAGCTTTCTTT CASSTQGTGTEAFF
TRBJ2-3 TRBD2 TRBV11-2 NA TGTGCCAGCAGCAGAACCGGGACTAGCGGGGCGACAGATACGCAGTATTTT CASSRTGTSGATDTQYF
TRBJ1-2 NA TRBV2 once TGTGCCAGCAGTCCAACTGGGACGGATGGCTACACCTTC CASSPTGTDGYTF
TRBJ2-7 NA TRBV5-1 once TGCGCCAGCAGCTTGGGGACAGCCCTGAGCTCCTACGAGCAGTACTTC CASSLGTALSSYEQYF
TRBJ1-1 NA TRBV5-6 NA TGTGCCAGCAGAGAATCACAGGTGAACACTGAAGCTTTCTTT CASRESQVNTEAFF
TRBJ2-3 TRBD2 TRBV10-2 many TGCGCCAGCAGCGGGGGGAATACGCAGTATTTT CASSGGNTQYF
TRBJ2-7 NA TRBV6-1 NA TGTGCCAGCAGTGAAGGGGTCGGCCGGGACGAGCAGTACTTC CASSEGVGRDEQYF
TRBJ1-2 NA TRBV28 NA TGTGCCAGCAGTTTAGGGGGGGCCGCTTGGGATGGCTACACCTTC CASSLGGAAWDGYTF
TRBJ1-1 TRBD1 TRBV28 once TGTGCCAGCATCCTTGGACAGGGTGAAGCTTTCTTT CASILGQGEAFF
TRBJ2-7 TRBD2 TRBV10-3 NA TGTGCCATCAGTCCAGCGGGAAACTCCTACGAGCAGTACTTC CAISPAGNSYEQYF
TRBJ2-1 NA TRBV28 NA TGTGCCAGCAGCGGGCCTAGCCGGTCGGAGCAGTTCTTC CASSGPSRSEQFF
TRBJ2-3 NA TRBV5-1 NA TGCGCCAGCAGCTTGCGCAAATACACAGATACGCAGTATTTT CASSLRKYTDTQYF
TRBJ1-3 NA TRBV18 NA TGTGCCAGCTCACCGCCAGGGAGAGGAAACACCATATATTTT CASSPPGRGNTIYF
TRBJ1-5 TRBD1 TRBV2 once TGTGCCAGCAGGTCAGGGGGGAATAGCAATCAGCCCCAGCATTTT CASRSGGNSNQPQHF
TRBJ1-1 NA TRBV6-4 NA TGTGCCAGCAGCTCGGGTAGGGGCACTGAAGCTTTCTTT CASSSGRGTEAFF
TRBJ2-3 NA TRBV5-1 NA TGCGCCAGCAGCCCCCGGGGGACCCCGGGGGTGGGCACAGATACGCAGTATTTT CASSPRGTPGVGTDTQYF
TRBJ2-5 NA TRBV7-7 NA TGTGCCAGCAGCTTAGCGGTGGGTCGGAACTACCAAGAGACCCAGTACTTC CASSLAVGRNYQETQYF
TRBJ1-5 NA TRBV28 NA TGTGCCAGCAACCGCCGGATAAGCAATCAGCCCCAGCATTTT CASNRRISNQPQHF
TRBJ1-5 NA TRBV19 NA TGTGCCAGTAGTCCCCGGGAGGGAGTTAATCAGCCCCAGCATTTT CASSPREGVNQPQHF
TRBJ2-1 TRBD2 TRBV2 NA TGTGCCAGCAGTGAAATCAACGGACTAGCGGGACGAAATGAGCAGTTCTTC CASSEINGLAGRNEQFF
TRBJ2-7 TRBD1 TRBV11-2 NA TGTGCCAGCAGCTTAGTAATTTTCGGACAGGGGTTAATAAACGAGCAGTACTTC CASSLVIFGQGLINEQYF
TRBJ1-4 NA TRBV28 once TGTGCCAGCAGTCCTCACAGCGGTACTAATGAAAAACTGTTTTTT CASSPHSGTNEKLFF
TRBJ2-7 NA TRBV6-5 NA TGTGCCAGCAGCACAGGGAAATCCTACGAGCAGTACTTC CASSTGKSYEQYF
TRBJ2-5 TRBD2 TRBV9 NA TGTGCCAGCAGCGTAGCAAGCGGGGTGGGGGAGACCCAGTACTTC CASSVASGVGETQYF
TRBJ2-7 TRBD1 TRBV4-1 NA TGCGCCAGCAGCCATGGGGACAGGGGGCGCACCTACGAGCAGTACTTC CASSHGDRGRTYEQYF
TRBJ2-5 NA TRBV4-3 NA TGCGCCAGCAGCCAAGCCGGCTTGGAGACCCAGTACTTC CASSQAGLETQYF
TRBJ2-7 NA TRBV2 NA TGTGCCAGCAGTGGTAGGGGGGTCGTAGAGCAGTACTTC CASSGRGVVEQYF
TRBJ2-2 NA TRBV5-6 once TGTGCCAGCAGCAACCCCAACGAGGAGCTGTTTTTT CASSNPNEELFF
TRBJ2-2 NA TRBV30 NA TGTGCCTGGAGTTTTGATCGGGCCGGGGAGCTGTTTTTT CAWSFDRAGELFF
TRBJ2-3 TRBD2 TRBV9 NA TGTGCCAGCAGTGGACTAGCGGGAGGGGTCACAGATACGCAGTATTTT CASSGLAGGVTDTQYF
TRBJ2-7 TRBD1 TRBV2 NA TGTGCCAGCGTTTATTCCCCGGGACAGGGGGCCCGAGAGCAGTACTTC CASVYSPGQGAREQYF
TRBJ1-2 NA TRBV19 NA TGTGCCAGTGGGGGGACGGAGCGCCATGGCTACACCTTC CASGGTERHGYTF
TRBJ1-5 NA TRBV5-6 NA TGTGCCAGCAGCCGGAGTAAGTTCAATCAGCCCCAGCATTTT CASSRSKFNQPQHF
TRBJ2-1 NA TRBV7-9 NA TGTGCCAGCAGCCAGACTAGCAATGAGCAGTTCTTC CASSQTSNEQFF
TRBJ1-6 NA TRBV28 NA TGTGCAGTGCCTGATAGGGGGTCCTATAATTCACCCCTCCACTTT CAVPDRGSYNSPLHF
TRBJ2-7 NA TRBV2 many TGTGCCAGCACCCCGGTGGGAGGTGAGCAGTACTTC CASTPVGGEQYF
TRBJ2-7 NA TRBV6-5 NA TGTGCCACAACCCCCAGGTACGGCGAGCAGTACTTC CATTPRYGEQYF
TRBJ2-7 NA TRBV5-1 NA TGCGCCAGCAGCTCCACGACAGGCATCTACGAGCAGTACTTC CASSSTTGIYEQYF
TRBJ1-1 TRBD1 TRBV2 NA TGTGCCAGCAGAGAACCAGGGACAGGCGCTTTCTTT CASREPGTGAFF
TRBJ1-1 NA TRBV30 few TGTGCCTGGAGTGTAAGGCGGGAAACTGAAGCTTTCTTT CAWSVRRETEAFF
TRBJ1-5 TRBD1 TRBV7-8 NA TGTGCCAGCAGTTATCTCGGGACAGAAAGCAATCAGCCCCAGCATTTT CASSYLGTESNQPQHF
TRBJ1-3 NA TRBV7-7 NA TGTGCCAGCAGTCAGGGTTTCTCTGGAAACACCATATATTTT CASSQGFSGNTIYF
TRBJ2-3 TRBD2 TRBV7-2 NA TGTGCCAGCAGCTCTAACGGGGGGTATACGCAGTATTTT CASSSNGGYTQYF
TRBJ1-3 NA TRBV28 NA TGTGCCACCCGAGCCTCTGGAAACACCATATATTTT CATRASGNTIYF
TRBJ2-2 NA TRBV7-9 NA TGTGCCAGCAGCTTGCAGGGGACCGGGGAGCTGTTTTTT CASSLQGTGELFF
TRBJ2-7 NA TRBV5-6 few TGTGCCAGCAGCTTGGCGGGGCACTGGGAGCAGTACTTC CASSLAGHWEQYF
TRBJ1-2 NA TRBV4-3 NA TGCGCCAGCAGCCAAGAGTGGGGGCTGAAGGGCTATGGCTACACCTTC CASSQEWGLKGYGYTF